Following are 29 T cell receptor beta chains from one sample sequenced in a study of identical twins. MiXCR, applied by TCRdb to the 5' RACE reads, yields one record per CDR3 protein. The sample consists of more than 650,000 distinct CDR3 sequences, 5.5% to 7.5% of them appearing once. The sequenced sample consisted of naive T cells sorted from blood. These receptors all stem from a man younger than 35 in good health.

This clonotype came up a few times. The genes are TRBV20-1 and TRBJ1-2; 10 bases fit TRBD1. The CDR3 length is 14 residues. Germline CDR1 is DFQATT and CDR2 is SNEGSKA (reference sequence). V gave up 5 bases and J gave up 2 bases; unmatched junction bases: 5. In DNA form, the CDR3 reads TGCAGTGCTGGACGACAGGGGGCGAACTATGGCTACACCTTC. It encodes CSAGRQGANYGYTF.

A few counts support this clonotype. The chain employs TRBV12-3 or TRBV12-4 and TRBJ2-5; TRBD1 might be the D (6 bases). Trimming shortened V by 2 bases and J by 3 bases, and 19 bases separated the two germline ends. CDR3 size: 17 residues. CDR3 loop: CASSLMLTGNQKETQYF. The CDR3 DNA follows: TGTGCCAGCAGTTTAATGTTAACAGGGAATCAAAAAGAGACCCAGTACTTC.

At least ten counts were recorded for this clonotype. V gene TRBV12-3 or TRBV12-4 combines with J gene TRBJ1-1, with a tentative D call TRBD1 (6 bases). V was cut by 3 bases and J by 6 bases, with 17 bases left in between. The CDR3 sequence is 15 residues long. CDR3 coding DNA: TGTGCCAGCAGTTTTGTTGGGGGCGGGGAGGCTGAAGCTTTCTTT. This translates into CASSFVGGGEAEAFF.

This clonotype was recorded a few times. The chain employs TRBV7-2 and TRBJ2-1, with TRBD2 matching 11 bases. CDR1 and CDR2 from the germline V gene are SGHTA and FQGNSA. The CDR3 runs to 14 residues. Trimming cost V 8 bases and J 8 bases; bases outside gene matches: 8. CDR3 bases: TGTGCCAGCCGGATTGTAGCGGGAGGGGATGAGCAGTTCTTC. Amino acids: CASRIVAGGDEQFF. Drawing the rest from reference TRBV7-2 and TRBJ2-1, the complete variable domain is GAGVSQSPSNKVTEKGKDVELRCDPISGHTALYWYRQSLGQGLEFLIYFQGNSAPDKSGLPSDRFSAERTGGSVSTLTIQRTQQEDSAVYLCASRIVAGGDEQFFGPGTRLTVL.

This clonotype occurred many times. The chain couples TRBV27 to TRBJ2-7; 9 nucleotides line up with TRBD2. Germline V CDR1 and CDR2: MNHEY, SMNVEV (reference sequence). The V gene end was trimmed by 5 bases and the J gene end by 2 bases; junction bases not matched to a gene: 1. The CDR3 contains 13 residues. The CDR3 here is CASSSGRTYEQYF. As DNA, the CDR3 is TGTGCCAGCAGTAGCGGGAGGACCTACGAGCAGTACTTC.

V is TRBV5-1 and J is TRBJ2-1, with 11 positions matching TRBD2. The V segment lost 0 bases and the J segment 5 bases; nucleotides outside the gene matches: 7. The CDR3 is 17 amino acids. Germline V gene lookup returns CDR1 SGHRS and CDR2 YFSETQ. CDR3 loop: CASSLVGSGRANNEQFF. CDR3 sequence (DNA): TGCGCCAGCAGCTTGGTAGGTAGCGGGAGGGCCAACAATGAGCAGTTCTTC.

This clonotype was counted ten times or more. The rearrangement joins TRBV5-1 to TRBJ2-3, with unresolved D. Germline V gene sequence: CDR1 SGHRS, CDR2 YFSETQ. The CDR3 loop spans 14 amino acids. The germline V and J ends were trimmed by 0 bases and 3 bases, with 8 bases remaining between them. CDR3 nucleotide sequence: TGCGCCAGCAGCTTGGTTGCTGGAACAGATACGCAGTATTTT. Its translation is CASSLVAGTDTQYF.

The V call is TRBV27, the J call TRBJ2-5, with unresolved D. Trimming removed 6 bases from V and 0 bases from J, with 8 bases in between. CDR1 MNHEY and CDR2 SMNVEV come from the germline V gene (reference sequence). This CDR3 is built from 13 residues. The CDR3 DNA reads TGTGCCAGCAGGTTTGCCTACCAAGAGACCCAGTACTTC. Protein product: CASRFAYQETQYF.

This clonotype has more than one count but fewer than ten. The chain combines TRBV12-3 or TRBV12-4 with TRBJ2-7; possible D gene TRBD2, 5 bases. V was cut by 5 bases and J by 4 bases, with 15 bases left in between. This CDR3 contains 14 residues. The CDR3 sequence: CASSLGLYLYEQYF. CDR3 sequence (DNA): TGTGCCAGCAGTCTTGGACTCTACTTGTACGAGCAGTACTTC.

This sequence joins TRBV6-1 and TRBJ2-7; 9 bases agree with TRBD1. CDR3 length: 15 residues. V was clipped by 3 bases and J by 1 base; unmatched bases: 4. Germline V gene lookup returns CDR1 MNHNS and CDR2 SASEGT. CDR3 in DNA: TGTGCCAGCAGTGATGTTGGGACAGGGTCCTACGAGCAGTACTTC. Translation: CASSDVGTGSYEQYF.

This clonotype was found many times. V and J are TRBV24-1 and TRBJ2-3, with TRBD2 identical over 7 bases. The length of the CDR3 is 16 residues. The ends lost 2 bases at V and 4 bases at J; junction bases unmatched: 8. Germline lookup yields CDR1 KGHDR and CDR2 SFDVKD. The DNA of the CDR3 is TGTGCCACCAGTGATTCAAGCGGGGCCGGGGCAGATACGCAGTATTTT. Protein sequence: CATSDSSGAGADTQYF.

J is TRBJ2-1 and V is TRBV5-6; 8 nucleotides line up with TRBD2. V lost 0 bases, J lost 5 bases, and 1 base stayed unmatched. Germline assignment: CDR1 SGHDT and CDR2 YYEEEE. This CDR3 is built from 14 residues. CDR3: CASSLGTSNNEQFF. Here the CDR3 DNA reads TGTGCCAGCAGCTTGGGGACTAGCAACAATGAGCAGTTCTTC. Using reference TRBV5-6 and TRBJ2-1 for the parts outside the CDR3, the full variable domain is DAGVTQSPTHLIKTRGQQVTLRCSPKSGHDTVSWYQQALGQGPQFIFQYYEEEERQRGNFPDRFSGHQFPNYSSELNVNALLLGDSALYLCASSLGTSNNEQFFGPGTRLTVL.

On this clonotype: At one end, the junction sequence differs from germline, possibly due to a read error. This chain joins TRBV20-1 and TRBJ2-3; either TRBD1 or TRBD2 may fit D (5 bases each). This CDR3 has 14 amino acids. Germline V gives CDR1 DFQATT, CDR2 SNEGSKA (reference sequence). In DNA, the CDR3 is TGCAGTGCGAGGGGTCAAGGGCACACAGATTCGCAGTATTTT. Protein product: CSARGQGHTDSQYF.

The chain couples TRBV7-9 to TRBJ2-7; 11 nucleotides line up with TRBD1. The CDR3 is 14 amino acids. Losses at the gene ends were 4 bases for V and 3 bases for J; bases not matched to a gene: 2. Germline values: CDR1 SEHNR, CDR2 FQNEAQ (reference sequence). The CDR3 DNA follows: TGTGCCAGCAGCTCGGGACAGGGGGACTACGAGCAGTACTTC. This encodes CASSSGQGDYEQYF.

The V gene is TRBV11-2, the J gene TRBJ1-1; 9 nucleotides align to TRBD1. Looked up from germline, CDR1 is SGHAT and CDR2 is FQNNGV. The length of the CDR3 is 16 residues. With 2 bases clipped from V and 0 bases from J, the junction kept 4 bases outside the gene matches. The CDR3 region is CASSLLTGGLNTEAFF. CDR3 coding DNA: TGTGCCAGCAGCTTACTGACAGGGGGTTTGAACACTGAAGCTTTCTTT.

The chain joins TRBV2 to TRBJ2-3; D call uncertain. Germline V gives CDR1 SNHLY, CDR2 FYNNEI. V was trimmed by 8 bases and J by 2 bases, leaving 26 bases between them. The CDR3 contains 18 residues. In nucleotides, the CDR3 is TGTGCCAGCTCGTTCCTCCGGTTGGCTACACCAAACACAGATACGCAGTATTTT. Protein sequence: CASSFLRLATPNTDTQYF.

This clonotype was found many times. The CDR3 region is CSVGLAGPQETQYF. CDR3 in DNA: TGCAGCGTTGGACTAGCGGGACCCCAAGAGACCCAGTACTTC. The chain uses TRBV29-1 and TRBJ2-5; the match to TRBD2 covers 11 bases. The trim removed 4 bases at V and 1 base at J, leaving 2 bases unmatched. Germline lookup yields CDR1 SQVTM and CDR2 ANQGSEA. The CDR3 is 14 amino acids.

V usage is TRBV12-3 or TRBV12-4 and J usage is TRBJ2-7; D is unclear. V dropped 6 bases and J dropped 3 bases, with 12 bases sitting between them. The CDR3 contains 13 residues. Written as DNA, the CDR3 is TGTGCCAGCAGCCCCCCCGACGGCTACGAGCAGTACTTC. This encodes CASSPPDGYEQYF.

This clonotype was recorded many times. The rearrangement joins TRBV4-3 to TRBJ2-3; D call uncertain. Trimming removed 4 bases from V and 2 bases from J, with 7 bases in between. Germline-derived CDR1 and CDR2 are LGHNA and YSLEER. CDR3 length: 13 amino acids. CDR3 residues: CASSPTVTDTQYF. The CDR3 nucleotides read TGCGCCAGCAGCCCCACAGTCACAGATACGCAGTATTTT.

This clonotype was counted between two and nine times. This chain connects TRBV11-2 to TRBJ2-7; no clear D gene. The CDR3 length is 12 residues. Trimming pared 1 base from V and 5 bases from J, leaving 6 bases between. Germline CDR1 reads SGHAT; CDR2 reads FQNNGV. As DNA, the CDR3 is TGTGCCAGCAGCTTAGTCTTAAACGAGCAGTACTTC. Protein sequence: CASSLVLNEQYF. Full variable domain (remainder filled in from reference TRBV11-2 and TRBJ2-7): EAGVAQSPRYKIIEKRQSVAFWCNPISGHATLYWYQQILGQGPKLLIQFQNNGVVDDSQLPKDRFSAERLKGVDSTLKIQPAKLEDSAVYLCASSLVLNEQYFGPGTRLTVT.

This rearrangement joins TRBV19 to TRBJ2-1; perhaps TRBD1 as D (6 bases). Deletions cut 3 bases from V and 7 bases from J, with 16 bases between. Germline CDR1 LNHDA, CDR2 SQIVND (reference sequence). CDR3 length: 15 residues. The CDR3 sequence: CASSIGDVQGNEQFF. In nucleotides, the CDR3 is TGTGCCAGTAGTATCGGCGACGTGCAGGGGAATGAGCAGTTCTTC.

This clonotype occurred many times. The chain recombines TRBV7-8 with TRBJ2-7; 9 bases align to TRBD1. J was trimmed by 5 bases and V by 0 bases; bases with no gene match: 2. The germline V gene has CDR1 SGHVS and CDR2 FQNEAQ. The CDR3 consists of 14 residues. The CDR3 reads CASSLAGTGNEQYV. CDR3 nucleotides: TGTGCCAGCAGCTTAGCAGGGACAGGGAACGAGCAGTACGTC.

This clonotype was seen ten or more times. The V gene is TRBV25-1, the J gene TRBJ2-7, with D possibly matching TRBD1 (5 bases). This CDR3 has 12 residues. Trimming shortened V by 3 bases and J by 4 bases, and 7 bases separated the two germline ends. CDR1 is MGHDK and CDR2 is SYGVNS in the germline V gene. The CDR3 DNA reads TGTGCCAGCAGTGATGGGGCTTACGAGCAGTACTTC. Translation gives CASSDGAYEQYF.

This clonotype was seen at least ten times. V and J are TRBV10-2 and TRBJ1-5; D is unresolved. Germline V gives CDR1 WSHSY, CDR2 SAAADI. CDR3 length: 14 residues. V was trimmed by 6 bases and J by 4 bases, leaving 13 bases between them. The CDR3 here is CASSQLEENQPQHF. CDR3 nucleotide sequence: TGCGCCAGCAGCCAACTGGAAGAGAATCAGCCCCAGCATTTT.

Turning to this clonotype: One end of the junction does not line up with germline, which may come from a read error. The chain employs TRBV3-1 and TRBJ2-1; D gene ambiguous. The CDR3 contains 11 residues. In germline, CDR1 is LGHDT, CDR2 YNNKEL (reference sequence). CDR3 region: CGSSQGNEQFF. CDR3 coding DNA: TGTGGCAGCAGCCAAGGTAATGAGCAGTTCTTC.

A few counts support this clonotype. This chain uses TRBV24-1 with TRBJ2-7; D remains unclear. Germline values: CDR1 KGHDR, CDR2 SFDVKD. Trimming pared 6 bases from V and 2 bases from J, leaving 13 bases between. This CDR3 is built from 14 residues. The CDR3 DNA is TGTGCCACCAGTAGCGCGACCATCCCCTACGAGCAGTACTTC. It codes for CATSSATIPYEQYF.

This clonotype was counted at least ten times. This chain links TRBV12-3 or TRBV12-4 with TRBJ2-1; D is unclear. The CDR3 is 15 amino acids. The germline V and J ends were trimmed by 3 bases and 1 base, with 10 bases remaining between them. CDR3 in amino acids: CASSLGSRSYNEQFF. In DNA, the CDR3 is TGTGCCAGCAGTTTGGGTAGCAGGTCCTACAATGAGCAGTTCTTC.

In its sample, this clonotype was seen a few times. The gene calls are TRBV5-5 and TRBJ1-4; no clear D gene. CDR1 is SGHKS and CDR2 is YYEKEE in the germline V gene (reference sequence). V was cut by 0 bases and J by 4 bases, with 13 bases left in between. The length of the CDR3 is 16 residues. The CDR3 DNA sequence: TGTGCCAGCAGCTTGGTTATTGGCGGAGGTAATGAAAAACTGTTTTTT. Translated: CASSLVIGGGNEKLFF.

This clonotype was counted many times. The V and J genes are TRBV12-3 or TRBV12-4 and TRBJ1-5; the D gene is possibly TRBD1 (5 bases). The CDR3 contains 15 residues. The V and J ends lost 3 bases and 0 bases respectively, with 9 bases between them. CDR3 nucleotide sequence: TGTGCCAGCAGTTTTTCGGGGGATAGCAATCAGCCCCAGCATTTT. Residues: CASSFSGDSNQPQHF.